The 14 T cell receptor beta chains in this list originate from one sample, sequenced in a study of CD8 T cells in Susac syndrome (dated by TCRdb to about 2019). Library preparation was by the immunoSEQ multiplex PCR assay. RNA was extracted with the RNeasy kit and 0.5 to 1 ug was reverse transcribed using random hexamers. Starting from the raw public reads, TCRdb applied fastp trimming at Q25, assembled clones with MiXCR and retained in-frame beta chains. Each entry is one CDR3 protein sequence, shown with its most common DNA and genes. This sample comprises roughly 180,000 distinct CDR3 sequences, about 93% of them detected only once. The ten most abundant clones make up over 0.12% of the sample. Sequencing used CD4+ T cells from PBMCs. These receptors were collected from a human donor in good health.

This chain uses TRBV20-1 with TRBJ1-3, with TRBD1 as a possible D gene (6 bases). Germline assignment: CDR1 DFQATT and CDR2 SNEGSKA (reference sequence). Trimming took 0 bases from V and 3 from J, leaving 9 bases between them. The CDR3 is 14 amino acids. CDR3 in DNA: TGCAGTGCTAGAGAGGGGGGGCTTGGAAACACCATATATTTT. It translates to CSAREGGLGNTIYF.

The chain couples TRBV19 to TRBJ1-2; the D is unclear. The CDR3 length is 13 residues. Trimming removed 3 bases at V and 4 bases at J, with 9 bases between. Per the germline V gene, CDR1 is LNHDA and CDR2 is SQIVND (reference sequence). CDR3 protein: CASSIPGSYGYTF. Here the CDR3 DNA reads TGTGCCAGTAGTATTCCCGGGAGCTATGGCTACACCTTC.

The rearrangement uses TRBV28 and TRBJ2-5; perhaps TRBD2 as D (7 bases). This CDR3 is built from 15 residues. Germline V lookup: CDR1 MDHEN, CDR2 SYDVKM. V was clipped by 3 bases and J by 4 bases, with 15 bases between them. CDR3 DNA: TGTGCCAGCAGTTTCGGCGGGGGCAGGCGAGAGACCCAGTACTTC. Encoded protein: CASSFGGGRRETQYF. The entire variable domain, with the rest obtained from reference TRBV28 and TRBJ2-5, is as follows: DVKVTQSSRYLVKRTGEKVFLECVQDMDHENMFWYRQDPGLGLRLIYFSYDVKMKEKGDIPEGYSVSREKKERFSLILESASTNQTSMYLCASSFGGGRRETQYFGPGTRLLVL.

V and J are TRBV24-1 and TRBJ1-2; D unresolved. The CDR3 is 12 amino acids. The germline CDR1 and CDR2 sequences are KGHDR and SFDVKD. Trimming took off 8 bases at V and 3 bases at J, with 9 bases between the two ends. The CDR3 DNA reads TGTGCCACCAAGACGTTACACTATGGCTACACCTTC. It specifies CATKTLHYGYTF.

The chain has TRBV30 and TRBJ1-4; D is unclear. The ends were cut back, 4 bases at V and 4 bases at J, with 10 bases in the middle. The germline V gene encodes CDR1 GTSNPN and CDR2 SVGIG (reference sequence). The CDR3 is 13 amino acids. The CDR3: CAWTGRFNEKLFF. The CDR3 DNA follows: TGTGCCTGGACGGGCAGATTTAATGAAAAACTGTTTTTT.

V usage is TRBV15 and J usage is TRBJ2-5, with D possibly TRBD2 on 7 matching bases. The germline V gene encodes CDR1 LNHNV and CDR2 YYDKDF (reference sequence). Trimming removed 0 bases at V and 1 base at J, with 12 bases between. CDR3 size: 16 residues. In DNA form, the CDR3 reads TGTGCCACCAGCAGAGATTACGCGGGGGCCCAAGAGACCCAGTACTTC. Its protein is CATSRDYAGAQETQYF.

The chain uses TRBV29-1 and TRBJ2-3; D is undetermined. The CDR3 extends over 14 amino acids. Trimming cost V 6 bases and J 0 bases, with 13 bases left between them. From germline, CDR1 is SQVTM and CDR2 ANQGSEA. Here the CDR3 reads CSVPLVGSTDTQYF. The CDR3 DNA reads TGCAGCGTGCCCCTAGTAGGTAGCACAGATACGCAGTATTTT.

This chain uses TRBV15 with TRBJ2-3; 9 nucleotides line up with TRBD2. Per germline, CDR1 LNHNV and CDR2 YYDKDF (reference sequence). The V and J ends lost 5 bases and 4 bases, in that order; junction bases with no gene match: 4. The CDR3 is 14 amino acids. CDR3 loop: CATSGGGESDTQYF. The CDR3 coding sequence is TGTGCCACCAGCGGCGGGGGGGAGTCAGATACGCAGTATTTT. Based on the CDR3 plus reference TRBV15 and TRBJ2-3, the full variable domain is DAMVIQNPRYQVTQFGKPVTLSCSQTLNHNVMYWYQQKSSQAPKLLFHYYDKDFNNEADTPDNFQSRRPNTSFCFLDIRSPGLGDTAMYLCATSGGGESDTQYFGPGTRLTVL.

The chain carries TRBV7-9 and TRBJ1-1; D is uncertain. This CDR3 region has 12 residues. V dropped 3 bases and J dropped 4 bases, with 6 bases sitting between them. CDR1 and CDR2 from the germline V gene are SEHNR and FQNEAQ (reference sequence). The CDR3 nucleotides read TGTGCCAGCAGCTTGCGGGGCACTGAAGCTTTCTTT. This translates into CASSLRGTEAFF.

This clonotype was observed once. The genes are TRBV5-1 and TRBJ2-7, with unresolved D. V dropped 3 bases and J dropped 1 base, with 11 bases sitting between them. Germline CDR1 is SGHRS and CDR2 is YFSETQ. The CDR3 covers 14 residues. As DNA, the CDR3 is TGCGCCAGCAGCTGGGCCACCACTTCCTACGAGCAGTACTTC. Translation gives CASSWATTSYEQYF. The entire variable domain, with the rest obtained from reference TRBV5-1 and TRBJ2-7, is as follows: KAGVTQTPRYLIKTRGQQVTLSCSPISGHRSVSWYQQTPGQGLQFLFEYFSETQRNKGNFPGRFSGRQFSNSRSEMNVSTLELGDSALYLCASSWATTSYEQYFGPGTRLTVT.

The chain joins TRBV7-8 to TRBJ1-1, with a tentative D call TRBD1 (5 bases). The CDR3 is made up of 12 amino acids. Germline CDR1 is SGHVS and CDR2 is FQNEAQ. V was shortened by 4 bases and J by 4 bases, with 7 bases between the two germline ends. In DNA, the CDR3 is TGTGCCAGCAGCTCCAGGGTCACTGAAGCTTTCTTT. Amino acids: CASSSRVTEAFF. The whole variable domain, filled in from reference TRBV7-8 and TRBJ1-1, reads GAGVSQSPRYKVAKRGQDVALRCDPISGHVSLFWYQQALGQGPEFLTYFQNEAQLDKSGLPSDRFFAERPEGSVSTLKIQRTQQEDSAVYLCASSSRVTEAFFGQGTRLTVV.

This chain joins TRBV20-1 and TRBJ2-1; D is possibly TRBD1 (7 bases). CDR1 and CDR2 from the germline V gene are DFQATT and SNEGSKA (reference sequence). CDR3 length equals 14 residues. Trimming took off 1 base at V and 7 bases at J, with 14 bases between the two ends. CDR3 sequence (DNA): TGCAGTGCTAGAGCGTCAGGGGGGATGAATGAGCAGTTCTTC. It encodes CSARASGGMNEQFF.

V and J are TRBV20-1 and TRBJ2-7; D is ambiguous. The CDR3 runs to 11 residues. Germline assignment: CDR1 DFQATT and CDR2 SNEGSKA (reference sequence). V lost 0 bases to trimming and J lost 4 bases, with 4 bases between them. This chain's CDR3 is CSAREGYEQYF. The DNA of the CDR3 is TGCAGTGCTAGAGAGGGGTACGAGCAGTACTTC.

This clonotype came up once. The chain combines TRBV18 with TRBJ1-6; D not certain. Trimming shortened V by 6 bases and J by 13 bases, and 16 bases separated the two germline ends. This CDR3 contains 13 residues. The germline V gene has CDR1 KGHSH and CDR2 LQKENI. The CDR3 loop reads CASSAISDIPLHF. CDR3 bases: TGTGCCAGCTCCGCAATATCTGACATCCCCCTCCACTTT.